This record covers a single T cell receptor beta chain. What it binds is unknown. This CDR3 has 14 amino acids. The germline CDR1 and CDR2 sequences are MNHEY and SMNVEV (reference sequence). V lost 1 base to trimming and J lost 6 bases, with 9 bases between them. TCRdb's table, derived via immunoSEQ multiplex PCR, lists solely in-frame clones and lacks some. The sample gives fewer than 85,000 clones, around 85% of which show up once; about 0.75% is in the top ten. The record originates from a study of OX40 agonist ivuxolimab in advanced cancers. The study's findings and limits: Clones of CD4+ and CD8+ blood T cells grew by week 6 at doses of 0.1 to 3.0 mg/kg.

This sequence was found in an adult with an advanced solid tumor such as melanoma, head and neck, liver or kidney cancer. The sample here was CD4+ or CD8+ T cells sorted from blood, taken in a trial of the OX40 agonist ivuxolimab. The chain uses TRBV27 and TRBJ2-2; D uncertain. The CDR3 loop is CASSLLRAAGELFF. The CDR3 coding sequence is TGTGCCAGCAGTTTATTAAGGGCTGCCGGGGAGCTGTTTTTT.